A selection of T cell receptor beta chains follows, all from one sample in a study of type 1 regulatory T cells. TCRdb analysed the reads with MiXCR anew, one entry per CDR3 protein. Counted here are some 90,000 distinct CDR3 sequences, 25% to 40% occurring once; the ten biggest clones make up 2.2%. Sequenced input: CD4+ T cells, either the whole sample or a sorted fraction (not recorded which). Receptors originate from a human donor in good health. Each CDR3 is given with its conserved first and last residue. The size of a clone is reported for some rows only, either as once, few or many, or as a class for expanded clones.

V	J	size	CDR3
TRBV6-1	TRBJ2-1	few	CASSEFKSGSRNEQFF
TRBV24-1	TRBJ2-1	few	CATPGAADYNEQFF
TRBV13	TRBJ2-7	few	CASSLFWTGGAQYF
TRBV15	TRBJ1-3	few	CATSSGGLSGNTIYF
TRBV7-9	TRBJ2-5	.	CASSSGQDLQETQYF
TRBV7-9	TRBJ1-5	.	CASSLGGGRYNNQPQHF
TRBV12-3/TRBV12-4	TRBJ2-1	.	CASSLWISSGNEQFF
TRBV5-1	TRBJ2-5	.	CASRQAAYQETQYF
TRBV7-6	TRBJ2-5	.	CASSSRQGGETQYF
TRBV7-9	TRBJ1-5	.	CASSLGTGNQPQHF
TRBV5-1	TRBJ1-2	.	CASSPMGQGAYGYTF
TRBV29-1	TRBJ2-7	few	CSARPGGSYEQYF
TRBV20-1	TRBJ2-2	.	CSAAGTDHTGELFF
TRBV3-1	TRBJ1-1	.	CASSLGTGGAYTEAFF
TRBV18	TRBJ2-1	.	CASSPGGQGFGEQFF
TRBV14	TRBJ1-2	.	CASSQSVIGTLDGYTF
TRBV7-2	TRBJ2-7	few	CASSLYPGPGEQYF
TRBV4-3	TRBJ2-2	few	CASSQGEAGELFF
TRBV20-1	TRBJ2-3	few	CSASLGGVSTDTQYF
TRBV20-1	TRBJ1-5	.	CSADRGSRNQPQHF
TRBV7-9	TRBJ2-3	once	CVSSLGTQGAVDTQYF
TRBV7-9	TRBJ2-1	.	CASSPGLAVSYEQFF
TRBV6-5	TRBJ2-3	.	CASSYPVGTQYF
TRBV29-1	TRBJ2-7	.	CSVGQVSGEQYF
TRBV5-1	TRBJ2-4	.	CASSLRGVSKNIQYF